This paragraph covers one TCR beta chain sequence. The entry originates in a study of shared clonotypes between healthy human individuals. CDR3 length: 15 residues. In germline, CDR1 is ENHRY, CDR2 SYGVKD. V was cut by 6 bases and J by 0 bases, with 14 bases left in between. The assay was immunoSEQ multiplex PCR, and TCRdb's table has in-frame clones only and misses some. The sample comprises a few million clones, roughly 90% of which are singletons, and approximately 0.41% rests with the top ten. The TCR comes from a man aged 18 to 35 in good health. Some clones in this sample may be carry-over from other donors' samples. The chain has TRBV10-3 and TRBJ1-2; tentative D call: TRBD1 (5 bases). Sequenced sample: naive CD4+ T cells from PBMCs. Subset in this sample: CD45RA+ positively selected. CDR3 coding DNA: TGTGCCATCAGCAGTGGGGCGGTAGCTAACTATGGCTACACCTTC. This codes for CAISSGAVANYGYTF.